Listed here is a single TCR beta chain. Recruitment covered some 25 US areas and drew participants whose ages spanned about 18 to 100 years. In the 2 weeks before study entry, exposed participants met a COVID-19 case, which was PCR-confirmed or clinician-diagnosed. The CDR3 covers 15 residues. V dropped 5 bases and J dropped 0; count of bases not matched to a gene: 1. Per germline, CDR1 SGHVS and CDR2 FNYEAQ. Generated by immunoSEQ multiplex PCR, the TCRdb table keeps only in-frame clones and is missing some. Of hundreds of thousands of clones in the sample, roughly 84% were seen once. The sample is drawn from a study of blood T cell repertoires in COVID-19. Study summary: Collection of acute and convalescent COVID-19 samples took place in the United States, Italy and Spain. T cells, B-cell-depleted T cells, or PBMCs supplied cDNA or gDNA.

The material sequenced was PBMCs or T cells enriched from blood (not recorded which). This sequence was found in a woman aged 18-29 years who had been exposed to COVID-19. The genes are TRBV7-6 and TRBJ2-7; 13 nucleotides match TRBD2. The CDR3 reads CASSRTSGSSYEQYF. The CDR3 DNA sequence: TGTGCCAGCAGCAGGACTAGCGGGAGCTCCTACGAGCAGTACTTC.